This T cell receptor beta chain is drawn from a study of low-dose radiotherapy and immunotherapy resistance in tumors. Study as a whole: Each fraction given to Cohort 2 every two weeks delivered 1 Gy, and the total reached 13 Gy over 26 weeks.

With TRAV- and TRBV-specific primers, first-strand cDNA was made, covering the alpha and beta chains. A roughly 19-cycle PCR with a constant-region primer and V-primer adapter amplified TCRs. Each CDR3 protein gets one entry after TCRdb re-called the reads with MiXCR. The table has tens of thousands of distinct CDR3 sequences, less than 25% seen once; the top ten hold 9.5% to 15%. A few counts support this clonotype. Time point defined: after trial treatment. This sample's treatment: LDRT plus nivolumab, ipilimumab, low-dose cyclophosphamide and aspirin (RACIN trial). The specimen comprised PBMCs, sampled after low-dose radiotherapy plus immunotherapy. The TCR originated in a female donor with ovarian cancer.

CDR3 protein: CASSDWEQYF. CDR3 nucleotide sequence: TGTGCCAGCTCTGATTGGGAGCAGTACTTC. The chain couples TRBV28 to TRBJ2-7, with no clear D. CDR3 length: 10 residues. The V end lost 8 bases, the J end lost 7 bases, and 9 bases lay between the germline ends. Germline CDR1 and CDR2: MDHEN and SYDVKM. The variable domain in full, completed from reference TRBV28 and TRBJ2-7, reads DVKVTQSSRYLVKRTGEKVFLECVQDMDHENMFWYRQDPGLGLRLIYFSYDVKMKEKGDIPEGYSVSREKKERFSLILESASTNQTSMYLCASSDWEQYFGPGTRLTVT.